The 8 T cell receptor beta chains in this list originate from one sample, sequenced in a study of blood T cell repertoires in COVID-19. TCRdb's copy holds only in-frame clones and misses some; the assay was immunoSEQ multiplex PCR. Among more than 90,000 clones listed, 70% to 85% were seen once. The specimen was peripheral blood. All receptors derive from a woman aged 55-70 years in a cohort sampled during active or convalescent COVID-19.

The chain couples TRBV19 to TRBJ1-1; TRBD1 aligns across 12 bases. V lost 4 bases to trimming and J lost 6 bases; unmatched junction nucleotides: 12. The CDR3 spans 17 residues. Germline assignment: CDR1 LNHDA and CDR2 SQIVND (reference sequence). The CDR3 DNA reads TGTGCCAGTAGTAAAAAAGGGACAGGGGGCTATATCGCTGAAGCTTTCTTT. This translates into CASSKKGTGGYIAEAFF.

This CDR3 reads CATSEGQGSTDTQYF. In nucleotides, the CDR3 is TGTGCCACCAGTGAAGGGCAGGGGAGCACAGATACGCAGTATTTT. This rearrangement joins TRBV24-1 to TRBJ2-3; possible D gene TRBD1, 6 bases. The germline V gene encodes CDR1 KGHDR and CDR2 SFDVKD. Trimming removed 4 bases at V and 0 bases at J, with 10 bases between. The CDR3 sequence is 15 residues long.

This clone was observed a few times. The chain joins TRBV6-6 to TRBJ1-2; no clear D gene. In germline, CDR1 is MNHNY, CDR2 SVGAGI (reference sequence). The germline V and J ends were trimmed by 0 bases and 2 bases, with 13 bases remaining between them. The CDR3 covers 16 residues. CDR3 DNA: TGTGCCAGCAGTTACTCAACCATCGGCGGGAACTATGGCTACACCTTC. It translates to CASSYSTIGGNYGYTF.

DNA for the CDR3: TGTGCCAGCAGCGTAGGCGGGGGGGGCAGGGGTGCCTACGAGCAGTACTTC. This translates into CASSVGGGGRGAYEQYF. This chain links TRBV9 with TRBJ2-7; 9 bases line up with TRBD2. The CDR3 covers 17 residues. With V trimmed by 0 bases and J by 2 bases, 9 bases remained unmatched. CDR1 is SGDLS, CDR2 YYNGEE, per germline.

The chain carries TRBV10-3 and TRBJ2-1; 10 nucleotides align to TRBD2. CDR3 length: 14 residues. The V gene's germline CDR1 is ENHRY and CDR2 SYGVKD. Germline trimming cut 0 bases from V and 13 bases from J; bases unmatched to any gene: 6. CDR3 sequence: CAISESTAGGVQFF. CDR3 in DNA: TGTGCCATCAGTGAGTCGACAGCGGGGGGGGTTCAGTTCTTC.

The chain joins TRBV30 to TRBJ1-4; possibly TRBD1 for D (6 bases). Germline V lookup: CDR1 GTSNPN, CDR2 SVGIG (reference sequence). Deletions cut 3 bases from V and 0 bases from J, with 11 bases between. The CDR3 sequence is 15 residues long. CDR3 coding DNA: TGTGCCTGGAGCCCCGGACAGACAACTAATGAAAAACTGTTTTTT. Amino acid sequence: CAWSPGQTTNEKLFF.

This clone occurred once. This chain connects TRBV7-2 to TRBJ2-1; unclear D gene. This CDR3 has 15 amino acids. Trimming took 0 bases from V and 3 from J, leaving 9 bases between them. Germline V gene data show CDR1 as SGHTA and CDR2 as FQGNSA. The DNA for the CDR3 is TGTGCCAGCAGCTTAGCCAGAGGCGGCTACAATGAGCAGTTCTTC. Its protein product is CASSLARGGYNEQFF.

This clone was counted between two and nine times. This rearrangement joins TRBV21-1 to TRBJ1-2; the table's D gene call, TRBD1, was not cross checked with the DNA. TRBV21-1 is an annotated pseudogene. The CDR3 runs to 15 residues. The CDR3 DNA reads TGTGCCAGCAGCAACTGGGGCCGTACTACTTATGGCTACACCTTC. This gives the protein CASSNWGRTTYGYTF.